These 23 T cell receptor beta chains were sequenced from one sample in a study of blood T cell repertoires in COVID-19. The table came from immunoSEQ multiplex PCR; TCRdb's copy has only in-frame clones and leaves some out. The sample lists 70,000 to 85,000 clones; around nine tenths were seen once. Sequencing input: peripheral blood. The source of these receptors is a man in his 70s with active or convalescent COVID-19.

This sequence joins TRBV28 and TRBJ2-7; D is perhaps TRBD1 (5 bases). V shed 8 bases and J shed 3 bases, with 17 bases lying between them. Per the germline V gene, CDR1 is MDHEN and CDR2 is SYDVKM. The CDR3 spans 14 residues. CDR3 DNA sequence: TGTGCCAGCTCATACCCCGGGCAGGGCTACGAGCAGTACTTC. The encoded protein is CASSYPGQGYEQYF.

The chain employs TRBV11-2 and TRBJ2-7; D possibly corresponds to TRBD1 (6 bases). V shed 4 bases and J shed 9 bases, with 13 bases lying between them. Germline loops: CDR1 SGHAT, CDR2 FQNNGV. The CDR3 sequence is 12 residues long. DNA of the CDR3: TGTGCCAGCAGCTCACAGGGTATCGGGCAGTACTTC. Translation: CASSSQGIGQYF.

The chain has TRBV10-3 and TRBJ2-1, with 12 bases lining up with TRBD2. CDR1 is ENHRY, CDR2 SYGVKD, per germline. The junction had 8 bases not matched to a gene; V was cut back by 4 bases and J by 4 bases. The CDR3 consists of 17 residues. CDR3 residues: CAISGLAGGTTYNEQFF. CDR3 nucleotide sequence: TGTGCCATCAGTGGCCTAGCGGGGGGGACGACTTACAATGAGCAGTTCTTC.

The chain recombines TRBV3-1 (or the pseudogene TRBV3-2) with TRBJ2-7, with 7 nucleotides matching TRBD1. Germline-derived CDR1 and CDR2 are LGHDT and YNNKEL (reference sequence). The CDR3 totals 18 residues. Trimming at V came to 1 base and at J to 3 bases, leaving 15 bases not matched to a gene. The CDR3 reads CASSQGRGQTPWGYEQYF. CDR3 DNA: TGTGCCAGCAGCCAAGGCAGGGGACAGACACCCTGGGGCTACGAGCAGTACTTC.

This chain joins TRBV18 and TRBJ2-7; D perhaps matches TRBD1 (5 bases). Germline V gives CDR1 KGHSH, CDR2 LQKENI. V gave up 3 bases and J gave up 7 bases, with 16 bases separating them. This CDR3 comprises 14 residues. Written as DNA, the CDR3 is TGTGCCAGCTCACCTAGGGGCAGGGCCTCTGAGCAGTACTTC. Its translation is CASSPRGRASEQYF. The full variable domain, in which reference TRBV18 and TRBJ2-7 provide the parts outside the CDR3, is NAGVMQNPRHLVRRRGQEARLRCSPMKGHSHVYWYRQLPEEGLKFMVYLQKENIIDESGMPKERFSAEFPKEGPSILRIQQVVRGDSAAYFCASSPRGRASEQYFGPGTRLTVT.

This chain joins TRBV19 and TRBJ2-7; 11 bases are a match to TRBD2. The length of the CDR3 is 14 residues. The ends lost 6 bases at V and 3 bases at J; junction bases unmatched: 4. Germline V CDR1 and CDR2: LNHDA, SQIVND (reference sequence). The CDR3 spells CASSETSGNYEQYF. CDR3 coding DNA: TGTGCCAGTAGCGAGACTAGCGGGAACTACGAGCAGTACTTC.

The chain couples TRBV7-6 to TRBJ2-3, with a weak D call TRBD2 (6 bases). Trimming left V 5 bases short and J 1 base short, with 19 bases between. In germline, CDR1 is SGHVS, CDR2 FNYEAQ. There are 17 residues in the CDR3. Here the CDR3 reads CASSAQLSSGGTDTQYF. As DNA, the CDR3 is TGTGCCAGCAGCGCCCAGCTGAGTAGCGGAGGCACAGATACGCAGTATTTT. Full variable domain (remainder filled in from reference TRBV7-6 and TRBJ2-3): GAGVSQSPRYKVTKRGQDVALRCDPISGHVSLYWYRQALGQGPEFLTYFNYEAQQDKSGLPNDRFSAERPEGSISTLTIQRTEQRDSAMYRCASSAQLSSGGTDTQYFGPGTRLTVL.

The genes are TRBV6-5 and TRBJ2-5; D perhaps matches TRBD2 (7 bases). V was clipped by 6 bases and J by 1 base, with 15 bases between them. The CDR3 runs 15 residues. Germline-derived CDR1 and CDR2 are MNHEY and SVGAGI. The CDR3 coding sequence is TGTGCCAGCAGGCCCCTGGGAGGGGGCCAAGAGACCCAGTACTTC. Residues: CASRPLGGGQETQYF.

The gene calls are TRBV4-2 and TRBJ1-1; 9 positions agree with TRBD1. Germline CDR1 and CDR2: LGHNA and YNFKEQ. V lost 1 base to trimming and J lost 3 bases; unmatched junction nucleotides: 6. The CDR3 spans 16 residues. As DNA, the CDR3 is TGTGCCAGCAGCCAAGCACAGGGGGCGTTGGACACTGAAGCTTTCTTT. Translation: CASSQAQGALDTEAFF.

This rearrangement joins TRBV10-3 to TRBJ2-1; 9 bases line up with TRBD2. With V trimmed by 4 bases and J by 7 bases, 5 bases remained unmatched. This CDR3 region has 14 residues. Looked up from germline, CDR1 is ENHRY and CDR2 is SYGVKD. The CDR3, as DNA: TGTGCCATCAGTGGGGCGGGAGGGCCGAATGAGCAGTTCTTC. It yields the protein CAISGAGGPNEQFF.

The rearrangement links TRBV30 to TRBJ2-1; D is perhaps TRBD2 (6 bases). Trimming removed 0 bases at V and 10 bases at J, with 13 bases between. From germline, CDR1 is GTSNPN and CDR2 SVGIG (reference sequence). This CDR3 comprises 13 residues. CDR3 sequence reads: CAWSVDLRGEQFF. As DNA, the CDR3 is TGTGCCTGGAGTGTGGACCTCCGGGGGGAGCAGTTCTTC.

The count of this clone is one. CDR3 protein: CASGGDRVAYEQYF. The CDR3 coding sequence is TGTGCCAGCGGTGGGGACAGGGTGGCCTACGAGCAGTACTTC. This chain uses TRBV7-7 with TRBJ2-7; 9 nucleotides match TRBD1. In germline, CDR1 is SSHAT, CDR2 FNYEAQ (reference sequence). The CDR3 is made up of 14 amino acids. J lost 2 bases, V lost 8 bases, and 7 bases had no gene match.

The chain recombines TRBV13 with TRBJ1-2; 12 positions agree with TRBD1. The CDR3 loop spans 14 amino acids. Trimming at V came to 5 bases and at J to 7 bases, leaving 5 bases not matched to a gene. Per germline, CDR1 PRHDT and CDR2 FYEKMQ (reference sequence). The CDR3 here is CASSPPGQGAGYTF. CDR3 nucleotide sequence: TGTGCCAGCAGCCCACCGGGACAGGGGGCTGGCTACACCTTC.

The chain joins TRBV19 to TRBJ1-4; unclear D gene. V dropped 3 bases and J dropped 7 bases, with 18 bases sitting between them. Germline loops: CDR1 LNHDA, CDR2 SQIVND (reference sequence). This CDR3 comprises 16 residues. The CDR3 sequence: CASSIFGRGLGEKLFF. The CDR3 DNA reads as TGTGCCAGTAGTATTTTCGGCCGAGGGCTCGGTGAAAAACTGTTTTTT.

The chain recombines TRBV6-5 with TRBJ2-7; perhaps TRBD2 as D (6 bases). V lost 8 bases and J lost 6, with 17 bases in between. From germline, CDR1 is MNHEY and CDR2 SVGAGI. The CDR3 has 13 residues. Here the CDR3 DNA reads TGTGCCAGCGGGCTTGAGGAGGGTTCCGAGCAGTACTTC. The encoded protein is CASGLEEGSEQYF.

The chain uses TRBV10-3 and TRBJ1-5; TRBD1 aligns across 10 bases. This CDR3 contains 12 residues. Germline CDR1 and CDR2: ENHRY and SYGVKD. Germline trimming cut 10 bases from V and 7 bases from J; bases unmatched to any gene: 4. CDR3 residues: CATGTGEQPQHF. CDR3 nucleotides: TGTGCCACTGGGACAGGGGAGCAGCCCCAGCATTTT.

V and J are TRBV4-2 and TRBJ1-2; 7 bases fit TRBD1. The germline CDR1 and CDR2 sequences are LGHNA and YNFKEQ. This CDR3 is 12 amino acids long. V lost 4 bases, J lost 7 bases, and 3 bases stayed unmatched. The CDR3 DNA reads TGTGCCAGCAGCCCAGGACAGGTTGGCTACACCTTC. Its protein product is CASSPGQVGYTF.

The rearrangement joins TRBV9 to TRBJ2-5, with a tentative D call TRBD2 (6 bases). The V gene's germline CDR1 is SGDLS and CDR2 YYNGEE. Trimming shortened V by 0 bases and J by 2 bases, and 8 bases separated the two germline ends. This CDR3 is built from 14 residues. The CDR3 sequence: CASSVEAGQETQYF. CDR3 nucleotides: TGTGCCAGCAGCGTAGAAGCGGGTCAAGAGACCCAGTACTTC.

V is TRBV10-3 and J is TRBJ2-1; 12 bases are a match to TRBD2. V was pared by 3 bases and J by 6 bases, with 6 bases of the junction left unmatched. CDR1 and CDR2 from the germline V gene are ENHRY and SYGVKD. The CDR3 totals 16 residues. The CDR3 sequence is CAISDLRTSGINEQFF. In nucleotides, the CDR3 is TGTGCCATCAGTGACCTTCGGACTAGCGGGATCAATGAGCAGTTCTTC.

This chain uses TRBV4-2 with TRBJ2-3, with D maybe TRBD2 (7 bases). V was pared by 1 base and J by 6 bases, with 17 bases between. Per germline, CDR1 LGHNA and CDR2 YNFKEQ. This CDR3 region has 16 residues. CDR3 sequence (DNA): TGTGCCAGCAGCCAAGTAGAGGGCGGGGGCGGTGATACGCAGTATTTT. It yields the protein CASSQVEGGGGDTQYF.

The J gene is TRBJ1-3, the V gene TRBV28; D is uncertain. From germline, CDR1 is MDHEN and CDR2 SYDVKM. V gave up 5 bases and J gave up 4 bases, with 18 bases separating them. The CDR3 runs 16 residues. The CDR3 DNA reads as TGTGCCAGCAGTACCTTGCAACTTACCGGGGGAAACACCATATATTTT. This sequence encodes CASSTLQLTGGNTIYF.

V gene TRBV6-5 combines with J gene TRBJ2-5; TRBD1 matches 8 bases. The CDR3 runs to 15 residues. The germline V gene encodes CDR1 MNHEY and CDR2 SVGAGI. The J segment lost 5 bases and the V segment lost 2 bases, leaving 7 bases of the junction unmatched. The CDR3 sequence: CASSYEGQVGETQYF. In nucleotides, the CDR3 is TGTGCCAGCAGTTACGAGGGACAGGTGGGCGAGACCCAGTACTTC.

Only a few counts were recorded for this clone. This chain links TRBV27 with TRBJ2-7, with D perhaps TRBD2 (5 bases). The germline V and J ends were trimmed by 0 bases and 1 base, with 10 bases remaining between them. Per germline, CDR1 MNHEY and CDR2 SMNVEV (reference sequence). This CDR3 spans 15 amino acids. The chain's CDR3 is CASSLSYGISYEQYF. The CDR3 bases are TGTGCCAGCAGTTTATCGTACGGGATTTCCTACGAGCAGTACTTC.